The 8 T cell receptor beta chains below all came from one sample that was sequenced in a study of control samples from healthy donors and cancer patients. Some clones are missing from TCRdb's copy, which holds only in-frame ones; the method was immunoSEQ multiplex PCR. In the table there are roughly 400,000 clones, 80% to 95% of which are singletons. The specimen sequenced was PBMCs. Receptor source: a middle-aged man with head and neck cancer.

For this clone: In the same sample, other DNA sequences code for this CDR3. The chain recombines TRBV12-3 or TRBV12-4 with TRBJ1-4; D might be TRBD1 (6 bases). The CDR3 contains 13 residues. V was trimmed by 6 bases and J by 14 bases, leaving 19 bases between them. CDR3 DNA: TGTGCCAGCAGGCAAAATTCAGGGGCTGAGCTGTTTTTT. Protein sequence: CASRQNSGAELFF.

For this clone: This same CDR3 is encoded by further DNA sequences in the sample. The chain uses TRBV6-5 and TRBJ1-1, with 8 bases lining up with TRBD1. The CDR3 totals 14 residues. J was trimmed by 4 bases and V by 0 bases; bases with no gene match: 1. Germline V CDR1 and CDR2: MNHEY, SVGAGI. This CDR3 reads CASSYSDRVTEAFF. CDR3 in DNA: TGTGCCAGCAGTTACTCGGACAGGGTCACTGAAGCTTTCTTT.

This chain joins TRBV2 and TRBJ2-3, with 13 bases matching TRBD2. Germline lookup yields CDR1 SNHLY and CDR2 FYNNEI. J gave up 7 bases and V 3 bases, and 7 bases lay outside the gene matches. The CDR3 spans 16 residues. Written as DNA, the CDR3 is TGTGCCAGCAGTGAGGAACTAGCGGGAGGGCCCTATACGCAGTATTTT. It encodes CASSEELAGGPYTQYF.

In this sample, this clone turned up once. This chain connects TRBV29-1 to TRBJ2-3; D may be TRBD2 (5 bases). The V gene's germline CDR1 is SQVTM and CDR2 ANQGSEA. V shed 7 bases and J shed 5 bases, with 10 bases lying between them. CDR3 length: 11 residues. The CDR3 spells CSATRGDTQYF. CDR3 DNA sequence: TGCAGCGCCACTCGGGGAGATACGCAGTATTTT.

This chain uses TRBV5-1 with TRBJ2-1; 13 bases line up with TRBD2. The CDR3 has 17 amino acids. Losses at the gene ends were 1 base for V and 6 bases for J; bases not matched to a gene: 7. CDR1 is SGHRS and CDR2 is YFSETQ in the germline V gene. The CDR3 region is CASSLSRLAGGLNEQFF. The CDR3 DNA reads TGCGCCAGCAGCTTGTCCCGACTAGCGGGAGGACTCAATGAGCAGTTCTTC.

CDR3 sequence reads: CASSLRGSSWEQFF. In DNA, the CDR3 is TGTGCCAGCAGTTTACGCGGCTCTTCGTGGGAGCAGTTCTTC. The V and J genes are TRBV28 and TRBJ2-1; D unclear. Between the trimmed V and J ends, which lost 2 bases and 10 bases, there was a span of 15 bases. The CDR3 length is 14 residues. The germline gives CDR1 MDHEN, CDR2 SYDVKM.

This chain connects TRBV29-1 to TRBJ2-7, with a possible D match to TRBD2 (5 bases). The germline V gene has CDR1 SQVTM and CDR2 ANQGSEA. The length of the CDR3 is 13 residues. V was cut by 4 bases and J by 2 bases, with 12 bases left in between. The chain's CDR3 is CSVVFSVTYEQYF. The CDR3, as DNA: TGCAGCGTTGTTTTTAGCGTGACCTACGAGCAGTACTTC.

CDR3 DNA sequence: TGTGCCAGCAGCCAGACCTCCGGGACTCTTCTCTACAATGAGCAGTTCTTC. This gives the protein CASSQTSGTLLYNEQFF. The chain carries TRBV3-1 (or the pseudogene TRBV3-2) and TRBJ2-1, with D possibly being TRBD2 (6 bases). Trimming took off 3 bases at V and 3 bases at J, with 18 bases between the two ends. The germline CDR1 and CDR2 sequences are LGHDT and YNNKEL (reference sequence). This CDR3 region has 17 residues.